A single sample is the source of the 32 T cell receptor beta chains below, sequenced in a study of response to subunit inactivated influenza vaccine. Via MiXCR, TCRdb re-called the RT-PCR reads, giving one row per CDR3 protein. The sample lists 650,000 or so distinct CDR3 sequences; less than 15% were seen once. The sequenced sample was PBMCs from blood, obtained 14 to 15 days before vaccination. These receptors were taken from a man aged 45-60 years who received an inactivated influenza vaccine.

This clonotype was detected a few times. The rearrangement joins TRBV10-2 to TRBJ2-1, with 9 bases lining up with TRBD1. The CDR3 covers 15 residues. V trimming: 2 bases; J trimming: 3 bases; junction bases outside the gene matches: 2. Germline CDR1 WSHSY, CDR2 SAAADI. Written as DNA, the CDR3 is TGCGCCAGCAGTGAGACAGGGGGCTTCTACAATGAGCAGTTCTTC. This sequence encodes CASSETGGFYNEQFF.

This clonotype was recorded at least ten times. The chain is built from TRBV4-3 and TRBJ1-4; no definite D call. V was shortened by 2 bases and J by 8 bases, with 9 bases between the two germline ends. Looked up from germline, CDR1 is LGHNA and CDR2 is YSLEER. The CDR3 covers 13 residues. The CDR3 protein is CASSQQVEEKLFF. Written as DNA, the CDR3 is TGCGCCAGCAGCCAACAGGTTGAAGAAAAACTGTTTTTT.

The genes are TRBV4-1 and TRBJ1-4, with TRBD1 identical over 7 bases. J gave up 8 bases and V 0 bases, and 6 bases lay outside the gene matches. The CDR3 extends over 15 amino acids. The germline V gene has CDR1 MGHRA and CDR2 YSYEKL. This CDR3 reads CASSQEEGAYEKLFF. CDR3 coding DNA: TGCGCCAGCAGCCAAGAAGAGGGGGCTTACGAAAAACTGTTTTTT.

This CDR3 is CASSWGDGKGGELFF. The CDR3 region has the DNA TGTGCCAGCAGCTGGGGGGACGGGAAAGGTGGGGAGCTGTTTTTT. The V and J genes are TRBV11-2 and TRBJ2-2; D perhaps matches TRBD2 (6 bases). The CDR3 is 15 amino acids. V lost 4 bases to trimming and J lost 8 bases, with 17 bases between them. Germline V lookup: CDR1 SGHAT, CDR2 FQNNGV.

The sample holds a few counts of this clonotype. The CDR3 loop reads CASSLGQGIHEQFF. CDR3 bases: TGTGCCAGCAGCCTGGGACAGGGGATCCATGAGCAGTTCTTC. This chain links TRBV5-6 with TRBJ2-1; 10 bases match TRBD1. With 4 bases clipped from V and 8 bases from J, the junction kept 6 bases outside the gene matches. Germline CDR1 SGHDT, CDR2 YYEEEE. The CDR3 is 14 amino acids. The whole variable domain, remainder taken from reference TRBV5-6 and TRBJ2-1, is DAGVTQSPTHLIKTRGQQVTLRCSPKSGHDTVSWYQQALGQGPQFIFQYYEEEERQRGNFPDRFSGHQFPNYSSELNVNALLLGDSALYLCASSLGQGIHEQFFGPGTRLTVL.

This clonotype came up a few times. The rearrangement links TRBV29-1 to TRBJ2-3, with TRBD1 matching 9 bases. CDR1 and CDR2 (germline): SQVTM, ANQGSEA. The CDR3 sequence is 15 residues long. The J segment lost 6 bases and the V segment lost 4 bases, leaving 11 bases of the junction unmatched. The CDR3 nucleotides read TGCAGCGTTGCTTCGACAGGGGGTGGCTGGGATACGCAGTATTTT. Protein product: CSVASTGGGWDTQYF.

This clonotype has only a few counts. This rearrangement joins TRBV25-1 to TRBJ2-5; D call uncertain. Trimming took 4 bases from V and 0 from J, leaving 6 bases between them. CDR3 size: 13 residues. Germline assignment: CDR1 MGHDK and CDR2 SYGVNS. CDR3 nucleotides: TGTGCCAGCAGTGCCTGGTACCAAGAGACCCAGTACTTC. This translates into CASSAWYQETQYF.

CDR3 protein: CASSLAPSLAITPSGQFF. DNA of the CDR3: TGTGCCAGCAGCTTAGCCCCTTCACTAGCGATAACCCCTTCGGGGCAGTTCTTC. This sequence joins TRBV7-2 and TRBJ2-1; 7 bases are a match to TRBD2. Looked up from germline, CDR1 is SGHTA and CDR2 is FQGNSA. Unmatched junction bases numbered 20, after V lost 0 bases and J lost 12 bases. This CDR3 is 18 amino acids long.

For the CDR3, the DNA is TGTGCCAGCAGCTCGACTAGCGGGAGGGCCGCCTACAATGAGCAGTTCTTC. As protein: CASSSTSGRAAYNEQFF. This sequence joins TRBV14 and TRBJ2-1, with TRBD2 matching over 14 bases. Germline V lookup: CDR1 SGHDN, CDR2 FVKESK. The junction had 5 bases not matched to a gene; V was cut back by 5 bases and J by 2 bases. The length of the CDR3 is 17 residues.

This CDR3 reads CASSTLTSGSEVEQFF. CDR3 bases: TGCGCCAGCAGCACCCTTACTAGCGGGAGTGAAGTGGAGCAGTTCTTC. This rearrangement joins TRBV5-1 to TRBJ2-1, with TRBD2 matching 11 bases. CDR1 and CDR2 (germline): SGHRS, YFSETQ. The CDR3 totals 16 residues. After removal of 4 bases from V and 10 bases from J, the junction contained 13 bases not matched to a gene.

This chain connects TRBV2 to TRBJ2-7, with D unclear. This CDR3 is 15 amino acids long. Germline assignment: CDR1 SNHLY and CDR2 FYNNEI. Trimming cost V 0 bases and J 2 bases, with 11 bases left between them. This CDR3 reads CASSEASGLAYEQYF. The CDR3 DNA sequence: TGTGCCAGCAGTGAAGCCTCGGGCCTAGCCTACGAGCAGTACTTC.

V usage is TRBV20-1 and J usage is TRBJ2-3; 8 bases fit TRBD2. Germline CDR1 reads DFQATT; CDR2 reads SNEGSKA (reference sequence). The CDR3 length is 14 residues. The V and J ends lost 5 bases and 5 bases, in that order; junction bases with no gene match: 9. This chain's CDR3 is CSAQGLAGGDTQYF. The DNA for the CDR3 is TGCAGTGCTCAAGGGCTAGCGGGTGGAGATACGCAGTATTTT.

The chain links TRBV10-3 to TRBJ2-1, with TRBD1 matching 9 bases. The V and J ends lost 3 bases and 8 bases, in that order; junction bases with no gene match: 5. The CDR3 length is 14 residues. CDR1 and CDR2 (germline): ENHRY, SYGVKD. CDR3 nucleotides: TGTGCCATCAGTGAATCAAGACAGGGGGATGAGCAGTTCTTC. This encodes CAISESRQGDEQFF.

The chain has TRBV7-2 and TRBJ2-3, with D perhaps TRBD2 (6 bases). The CDR3 is made up of 15 amino acids. Germline V CDR1 and CDR2: SGHTA, FQGNSA. V was pared by 0 bases and J by 6 bases, with 13 bases between. CDR3 sequence: CASSLAGGPQDTQYF. The CDR3 DNA sequence: TGTGCCAGCAGCTTAGCGGGGGGTCCCCAGGATACGCAGTATTTT.

V usage is TRBV20-1 and J usage is TRBJ2-7; D may be TRBD1 (5 bases). V lost 6 bases and J lost 2, with 14 bases in between. CDR1 DFQATT and CDR2 SNEGSKA come from the germline V gene (reference sequence). The CDR3 sequence is 13 residues long. The CDR3 nucleotides are TGCAGTGCGAATGACCGACAGACCTACGAGCAGTACTTC. This gives the protein CSANDRQTYEQYF.

The gene calls are TRBV7-9 and TRBJ2-5, with D unclear. The germline gives CDR1 SEHNR, CDR2 FQNEAQ (reference sequence). The CDR3 has 13 residues. V shed 6 bases and J shed 5 bases, with 13 bases lying between them. CDR3 amino acids: CASSQRGWETQYF. DNA for the CDR3: TGTGCCAGCAGTCAGAGAGGCTGGGAGACCCAGTACTTC.

V is TRBV10-3 and J is TRBJ1-1, with 7 bases fitting TRBD1. V gave up 3 bases and J gave up 4 bases; unmatched junction bases: 8. Germline V gene lookup returns CDR1 ENHRY and CDR2 SYGVKD. The CDR3 runs to 15 residues. The chain's CDR3 is CAISERLTGSTEAFF. In DNA, the CDR3 is TGTGCCATCAGTGAACGGCTGACAGGGAGCACTGAAGCTTTCTTT.

This clonotype has a count of ten or more. V usage is TRBV10-3 and J usage is TRBJ2-1; D unclear. Germline CDR1 ENHRY, CDR2 SYGVKD. The V end lost 9 bases, the J end lost 2 bases, and 17 bases lay between the germline ends. The CDR3 is 15 residues long. The CDR3 DNA reads TGTGCCATAGCCCCTGGGCAGGAACCCTACAATGAGCAGTTCTTC. Encoded protein: CAIAPGQEPYNEQFF.

This sequence joins TRBV7-8 and TRBJ2-7; tentatively, D is TRBD1 (6 bases). The V end was cut by 5 bases, the J end by 4 bases, with 12 bases between. This CDR3 spans 13 amino acids. CDR1 and CDR2 (germline): SGHVS, FQNEAQ. This chain's CDR3 is CASSAGVKYEQYF. Here the CDR3 DNA reads TGTGCCAGCAGCGCAGGGGTCAAATACGAGCAGTACTTC.

This clonotype was recorded at least ten times. The chain couples TRBV4-1 to TRBJ1-5; D is possibly TRBD1 (6 bases). V was clipped by 3 bases and J by 1 base, with 7 bases between them. There are 14 residues in the CDR3. Looked up from germline, CDR1 is MGHRA and CDR2 is YSYEKL. The CDR3 coding sequence is TGCGCCAGCAGCCACGGACAGAGCAATCAGCCCCAGCATTTT. Encoded protein: CASSHGQSNQPQHF.

On this clonotype: Just one base apart from a much larger clone, this may be a read error. This sequence joins TRBV4-1 and TRBJ1-1; no clear D. Germline loops: CDR1 MGHRA, CDR2 YSYEKL. This CDR3 has 12 amino acids. The CDR3 is CASTQDVGEAFF. In nucleotides, the CDR3 is TGCGCCAGCACCCAAGATGTTGGTGAAGCTTTCTTT.

The CDR3 reads CASSPEGEGRTLYEQYF. CDR3 bases: TGTGCCAGCAGCCCAGAAGGGGAGGGGCGAACCCTTTACGAGCAGTACTTC. V is TRBV3-1 and J is TRBJ2-7; TRBD2 matches 7 bases. CDR1 LGHDT and CDR2 YNNKEL come from the germline V gene (reference sequence). Trimming took 4 bases from V and 4 from J; bases not matched to a gene: 16. The CDR3 sequence is 17 residues long.

This clonotype has just a few counts. This rearrangement joins TRBV6-2 or TRBV6-3 to TRBJ2-5; D uncertain. This CDR3 has 18 residues. CDR1 and CDR2 (germline): MNHEY, SVGEGT. Deletions cut 2 bases from V and 7 bases from J, with 26 bases between. The CDR3 loop reads CASSYSLLGDGRRVTQYF. The CDR3 coding sequence is TGTGCCAGCAGTTACAGCTTGCTTGGCGACGGTCGACGAGTGACCCAGTACTTC.

DNA for the CDR3: TGTGCCAGCAGCCAAGATGTGGGGTATGGCTACACCTTC. This translates into CASSQDVGYGYTF. The chain recombines TRBV14 with TRBJ1-2, with D uncertain. Germline-derived CDR1 and CDR2 are SGHDN and FVKESK. Trimming removed 0 bases at V and 5 bases at J, with 7 bases between. The CDR3 extends over 13 amino acids.

The V gene is TRBV20-1, the J gene TRBJ2-3, with TRBD1 matching over 8 bases. V dropped 6 bases and J dropped 2; count of bases not matched to a gene: 4. Germline CDR1 is DFQATT and CDR2 is SNEGSKA (reference sequence). CDR3 length: 13 residues. CDR3: CSAGTGYTDTQYF. The CDR3 nucleotides are TGCAGTGCGGGGACAGGCTACACAGATACGCAGTATTTT.

This chain connects TRBV18 to TRBJ1-1; D perhaps matches TRBD1 (5 bases). Germline V CDR1 and CDR2: KGHSH, LQKENI. CDR3 length: 15 amino acids. V lost 1 base and J 2 bases, leaving 11 bases between the germline ends. The CDR3 sequence is CASSPRPRVNTEAFF. CDR3 nucleotides: TGTGCCAGCTCACCACGTCCCAGGGTTAACACTGAAGCTTTCTTT.

The chain combines TRBV5-1 with TRBJ2-2; TRBD2 aligns across 10 bases. This CDR3 spans 15 amino acids. CDR1 is SGHRS, CDR2 YFSETQ, per germline. With V trimmed by 2 bases and J by 3 bases, 1 base remained unmatched. The CDR3 sequence: CASSFTSGDTGELFF. For the CDR3, the DNA is TGCGCCAGCAGCTTCACTAGCGGGGACACCGGGGAGCTGTTTTTT.

This clonotype was detected only a few times. The rearrangement joins TRBV4-2 to TRBJ2-7; D remains unclear. Trimming took 0 bases from V and 6 from J, leaving 12 bases between them. Germline V gives CDR1 LGHNA, CDR2 YNFKEQ. The CDR3 is made up of 14 amino acids. CDR3 sequence (DNA): TGTGCCAGCAGCCAAGATACGGGTCCGCGCGAGCAGTACTTC. Translating it yields CASSQDTGPREQYF.

This clonotype has only a few counts. This chain connects TRBV10-3 to TRBJ1-6; TRBD1 matches 11 bases. The V gene's germline CDR1 is ENHRY and CDR2 SYGVKD. Trimming took 6 bases from V and 8 from J; bases not matched to a gene: 3. The CDR3 contains 14 residues. CDR3 nucleotide sequence: TGTGCCATCAGGCGGGACAGGGGGGATTCACCCCTCCACTTT. This sequence encodes CAIRRDRGDSPLHF.

V usage is TRBV5-1 and J usage is TRBJ1-2, with D possibly matching TRBD1 (5 bases). Germline-derived CDR1 and CDR2 are SGHRS and YFSETQ. This CDR3 comprises 14 residues. Trimming pared 4 bases from V and 3 bases from J, leaving 13 bases between. The CDR3 region has the DNA TGCGCCAGCAGCCAAGGGACCGTCGACTATGGCTACACCTTC. It is translated as CASSQGTVDYGYTF. Drawing the rest from reference TRBV5-1 and TRBJ1-2, the complete variable domain is KAGVTQTPRYLIKTRGQQVTLSCSPISGHRSVSWYQQTPGQGLQFLFEYFSETQRNKGNFPGRFSGRQFSNSRSEMNVSTLELGDSALYLCASSQGTVDYGYTFGSGTRLTVV.

This clonotype was counted a few times. The V call is TRBV6-5, the J call TRBJ2-5; the D is unclear. Trimming stripped 6 bases from V and 4 bases from J, with 9 bases between. The germline CDR1 and CDR2 sequences are MNHEY and SVGAGI. This CDR3 has 12 residues. In nucleotides, the CDR3 is TGTGCCAGCAGACCAACCACAGAGACCCAGTACTTC. It yields the protein CASRPTTETQYF.

This chain uses TRBV4-2 with TRBJ2-3; 15 nucleotides align to TRBD2. Unmatched junction bases numbered 6, after V lost 4 bases and J lost 1 base. The length of the CDR3 is 18 residues. Looked up from germline, CDR1 is LGHNA and CDR2 is YNFKEQ. This CDR3 reads CASSRGTSGGLGTDTQYF. The CDR3 nucleotides are TGTGCCAGCAGCCGAGGGACTAGCGGGGGGCTTGGCACAGATACGCAGTATTTT.